This T cell receptor (beta chain) was sequenced during a study of CD8 T cells in ankylosing spondylitis. Germline assignment: CDR1 DFQATT and CDR2 SNEGSKA (reference sequence). The CDR3 consists of 13 residues. V was pared by 5 bases and J by 9 bases, with 7 bases of the junction left unmatched. Study-wide points: Apparently characteristic of ankylosing spondylitis blood was a TCR beta motif (roughly 8 highly homologous variants). Within matched ankylosing spondylitis synovial fluid, disease-linked clones were reportedly significantly enriched.

As concerns this clonotype: What it recognizes is unknown.

From the 5' RACE reads, TCRdb called clonotypes with MiXCR, one entry per CDR3 protein. The repertoire consists of 350,000 or so distinct CDR3 sequences, with 6.5% to 10% occurring once and the leading ten covering just over 14%. This receptor was identified in a male donor with ankylosing spondylitis. Source material: blood, either unsorted or a sorted T cell fraction (not recorded which). The gene calls are TRBV20-1 and TRBJ1-6; TRBD1 matches at 7 bases. CDR3 in DNA: TGCAGTGCTCGGGACAGCCCGGGTTCACCCCTCCACTTT. Protein product: CSARDSPGSPLHF.